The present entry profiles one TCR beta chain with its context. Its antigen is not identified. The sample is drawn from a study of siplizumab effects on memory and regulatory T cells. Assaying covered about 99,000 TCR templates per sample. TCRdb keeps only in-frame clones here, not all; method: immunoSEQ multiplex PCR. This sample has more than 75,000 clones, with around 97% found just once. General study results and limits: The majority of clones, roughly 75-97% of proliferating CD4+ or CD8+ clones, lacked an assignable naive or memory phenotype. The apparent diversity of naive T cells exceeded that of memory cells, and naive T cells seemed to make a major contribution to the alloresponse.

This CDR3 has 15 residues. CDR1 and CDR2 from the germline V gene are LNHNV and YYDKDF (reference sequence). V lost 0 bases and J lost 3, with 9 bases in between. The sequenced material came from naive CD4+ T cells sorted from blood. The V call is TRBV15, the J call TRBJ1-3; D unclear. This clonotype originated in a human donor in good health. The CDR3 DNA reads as TGTGCCACCAGCAGAGATCCGAGAGGTGGAAACACCATATATTTT. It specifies CATSRDPRGGNTIYF.